This passage covers 17 T cell receptor beta chains from one sample sequenced in a study of beta chain features in type 1 diabetes. Overall study results and limits: Shortening that was moderate but significant affected the TCRB CDR3s of Type 1 diabetes patients in all four CD4+ subsets.

Antigens of these TCRs are unknown. Expressed TCRB transcripts got sequenced, as all isolated RNA was reverse transcribed. Sequenced by immunoSEQ multiplex PCR; TCRdb stores in-frame clones only, minus some. This table has 500,000 to 650,000 clones, approximately 13% appearing once. The source material was naive CD4+ T cells from blood. The receptor source for this set is a man aged 30-40 years with type 1 diabetes.

This clone was observed a few times. This sequence joins TRBV7-2 and TRBJ1-1, with a weak D call TRBD1 (5 bases). CDR3 length: 16 amino acids. Deletions cut 5 bases from V and 5 bases from J, with 21 bases between. Looked up from germline, CDR1 is SGHTA and CDR2 is FQGNSA. CDR3 loop: CASSLQGEGWGTEAFF. CDR3 nucleotide sequence: TGTGCCAGCAGCCTGCAGGGCGAGGGCTGGGGGACTGAAGCTTTCTTT.

This clone was seen only a few times. Additional DNA sequences in this sample encode the identical CDR3. This chain connects TRBV7-2 to TRBJ1-2; 7 bases map to TRBD1. The CDR3 spans 14 residues. Germline CDR1 and CDR2: SGHTA and FQGNSA. Germline trimming cut 4 bases from V and 8 bases from J; bases unmatched to any gene: 10. CDR3 loop: CASSYPEGAGGYTF. CDR3 sequence (DNA): TGTGCCAGCAGCTATCCGGAGGGGGCAGGAGGCTACACCTTC.

About this clone itself: The identical CDR3 is also encoded by other nucleotide sequences in the sample. The gene calls are TRBV9 and TRBJ2-5, with 13 bases that match TRBD2. Germline V gene sequence: CDR1 SGDLS, CDR2 YYNGEE. J gave up 5 bases and V 0 bases, and 4 bases lay outside the gene matches. CDR3 length: 16 amino acids. CDR3 sequence (DNA): TGTGCCAGCAGCGTAGGACTAGCGGGGGGCGGCGAGACCCAGTACTTC. Translation gives CASSVGLAGGGETQYF.

The chain joins TRBV5-4 to TRBJ2-7, with no clear D. The germline gives CDR1 SGHNT, CDR2 YYREEE (reference sequence). This CDR3 has 14 residues. V dropped 1 base and J dropped 0 bases, with 8 bases sitting between them. The CDR3 sequence is CASSLTPNSYEQYF. CDR3 nucleotides: TGTGCCAGCAGCTTGACGCCTAACTCCTACGAGCAGTACTTC.

V gene TRBV19 combines with J gene TRBJ2-7, with 11 nucleotides matching TRBD1. This CDR3 is 15 amino acids long. V shed 6 bases, J shed 6 bases, and the junction held 10 bases outside the gene matches. From germline, CDR1 is LNHDA and CDR2 SQIVND (reference sequence). CDR3 loop: CASRDQGQGVFEQYF. CDR3 DNA sequence: TGTGCCAGTAGAGACCAGGGACAGGGGGTCTTCGAGCAGTACTTC.

The chain couples TRBV7-2 to TRBJ1-1; D gene uncertain. Germline-derived CDR1 and CDR2 are SGHTA and FQGNSA. The V end lost 5 bases, the J end lost 0 bases, and 13 bases lay between the germline ends. This CDR3 is built from 15 residues. CDR3 loop: CASSTQQTVNTEAFF. CDR3 in DNA: TGTGCCAGCAGCACGCAGCAAACCGTGAACACTGAAGCTTTCTTT.

This clone was detected a few times. This chain links TRBV6-5 with TRBJ1-2; D gene uncertain. The CDR3 has 14 residues. Germline V gene data show CDR1 as MNHEY and CDR2 as SVGAGI. The ends were cut back, 4 bases at V and 3 bases at J, with 12 bases in the middle. CDR3 sequence reads: CASSLTRVDYGYTF. In DNA form, the CDR3 reads TGTGCCAGCAGTTTGACCCGGGTCGACTATGGCTACACCTTC.

The V gene is TRBV5-1, the J gene TRBJ2-1, with 7 bases fitting TRBD2. J lost 4 bases, V lost 2 bases, and 9 bases had no gene match. CDR3 size: 16 residues. Germline-derived CDR1 and CDR2 are SGHRS and YFSETQ. The CDR3: CASSFDGGGPYNEQFF. CDR3 nucleotides: TGCGCCAGCAGCTTCGATGGCGGGGGACCTTACAATGAGCAGTTCTTC.

The chain combines TRBV2 with TRBJ2-1; D gene uncertain. The V end lost 4 bases, the J end lost 7 bases, and 5 bases lay between the germline ends. CDR1 is SNHLY and CDR2 is FYNNEI in the germline V gene. The CDR3 length is 11 residues. CDR3 bases: TGTGCCAGCAGTGGACAAAATGAGCAGTTCTTC. Translation: CASSGQNEQFF.

This clone was recorded a few times. CDR3 sequence reads: CASSLEQGLNYGYTF. Written as DNA, the CDR3 is TGCGCCAGCAGCTTGGAACAGGGACTTAACTATGGCTACACCTTC. This chain joins TRBV5-1 and TRBJ1-2, with a possible D match to TRBD1 (6 bases). The germline V gene has CDR1 SGHRS and CDR2 YFSETQ. This CDR3 contains 15 residues. The germline V and J ends were trimmed by 0 bases and 1 base, with 10 bases remaining between them.

This clone appeared a few times. This chain connects TRBV9 to TRBJ2-5, with D possibly being TRBD1 (6 bases). This CDR3 is 13 amino acids long. Trimming left V 1 base short and J 3 bases short, with 7 bases between. The germline V gene encodes CDR1 SGDLS and CDR2 YYNGEE. Here the CDR3 DNA reads TGTGCCAGCAGCGTAACAGGGAAAGAGACCCAGTACTTC. Its protein is CASSVTGKETQYF.

This clone was detected only a few times. The J gene is TRBJ2-1, the V gene TRBV2, with a tentative D call TRBD1 (6 bases). The germline V and J ends were trimmed by 6 bases and 8 bases, with 20 bases remaining between them. The CDR3 is 15 amino acids. The V gene's germline CDR1 is SNHLY and CDR2 FYNNEI. The chain's CDR3 is CASSRGQPARDEQFF. CDR3 DNA sequence: TGTGCCAGCAGCCGTGGACAGCCTGCCAGGGATGAGCAGTTCTTC.

This clone was observed at least ten times. The CDR3 DNA reads TGTGCCAGCAGCCCCCAGCGGGGGGGAGAGACCCAGTACTTC. Translating it yields CASSPQRGGETQYF. The V call is TRBV7-2, the J call TRBJ2-5; 10 nucleotides line up with TRBD2. Germline CDR1 and CDR2: SGHTA and FQGNSA. J was trimmed by 4 bases and V by 5 bases; bases with no gene match: 4. The CDR3 has 14 amino acids.

V is TRBV18 and J is TRBJ1-4, with no clear D. The CDR3 has 15 amino acids. Germline V lookup: CDR1 KGHSH, CDR2 LQKENI. V lost 2 bases and J 7 bases, leaving 14 bases between the germline ends. The CDR3 sequence is CASSPTAVGGEKLFF. CDR3 in DNA: TGTGCCAGCTCACCAACCGCCGTTGGTGGTGAAAAACTGTTTTTT. Variable domain in full (rest from reference TRBV18 and TRBJ1-4): NAGVMQNPRHLVRRRGQEARLRCSPMKGHSHVYWYRQLPEEGLKFMVYLQKENIIDESGMPKERFSAEFPKEGPSILRIQQVVRGDSAAYFCASSPTAVGGEKLFFGSGTQLSVL.

V and J are TRBV18 and TRBJ2-7, with TRBD1 identical over 9 bases. CDR3 length equals 14 residues. The V segment lost 5 bases and the J segment 2 bases; nucleotides outside the gene matches: 4. Per germline, CDR1 KGHSH and CDR2 LQKENI. The CDR3 sequence: CASSKDRGPYEQYF. DNA for the CDR3: TGTGCCAGCTCAAAGGACAGGGGTCCCTACGAGCAGTACTTC.

This clone was recorded only once. The CDR3, as DNA: TGTGCCAGCACCACATCGAATCAGCCCCAGCATTTT. It is translated as CASTTSNQPQHF. The V and J genes are TRBV27 and TRBJ1-5, with no clear D. V was shortened by 7 bases and J by 4 bases, with 8 bases between the two germline ends. CDR1 is MNHEY, CDR2 SMNVEV, per germline (reference sequence). The CDR3 is 12 amino acids.

The J gene is TRBJ1-2, the V gene TRBV5-1; 7 positions agree with TRBD1. Germline CDR1 SGHRS, CDR2 YFSETQ. V was pared by 4 bases and J by 4 bases, with 4 bases of the junction left unmatched. CDR3 size: 13 residues. The CDR3 sequence: CASSIGTAYGYTF. The CDR3 DNA reads as TGCGCCAGCAGCATCGGGACAGCCTATGGCTACACCTTC.